Sequencing of this TCR beta chain was carried out in a study of cytotoxic CD8 clonotypes in ibrutinib-treated CLL. Assay: immunoSEQ multiplex PCR; the TCRdb copy retains only in-frame clones and omits some. The sample carries about 15,000 clones, roughly two thirds recorded once. This clone was found a few times. Germline V CDR1 and CDR2: SGHDN, FVKESK. The CDR3 covers 12 residues. V dropped 5 bases and J dropped 7 bases, with 11 bases sitting between them. This specimen was PBMCs, taken before ibrutinib treatment. The TCR was taken from a human donor with chronic lymphocytic leukemia. The rearrangement joins TRBV14 to TRBJ1-2, with D possibly being TRBD1 (6 bases). The CDR3 loop is CASSYRVGGYTF. CDR3 in DNA: TGTGCCAGCAGCTACAGGGTTGGTGGCTACACCTTC.